These 30 T cell receptor beta chains were all obtained from the same sample, sequenced in a study of blood T cell repertoires in COVID-19. Sequenced by immunoSEQ multiplex PCR; TCRdb stores in-frame clones only, minus some. The data show about 110,000 clones, approximately 89% seen once. The source material was peripheral blood. Every receptor here comes from a middle-aged man with acute or convalescent COVID-19.

This chain joins TRBV30 and TRBJ2-5, with 7 bases that match TRBD1. After removal of 5 bases from V and 1 base from J, the junction contained 4 bases not matched to a gene. Germline V lookup: CDR1 GTSNPN, CDR2 SVGIG (reference sequence). CDR3 size: 13 residues. This CDR3 reads CAWDWDSQETQYF. In nucleotides, the CDR3 is TGTGCCTGGGATTGGGACAGCCAAGAGACCCAGTACTTC.

The chain links TRBV9 to TRBJ1-1; 12 nucleotides match TRBD1. The trim removed 2 bases at V and 4 bases at J, leaving 3 bases unmatched. This CDR3 has 15 residues. CDR1 is SGDLS, CDR2 YYNGEE, per germline. CDR3 amino acids: CASSVGTGGGTEAFF. The CDR3 coding sequence is TGTGCCAGCAGCGTCGGGACAGGGGGCGGCACTGAAGCTTTCTTT. Full variable domain (missing parts from reference TRBV9 and TRBJ1-1): DSGVTQTPKHLITATGQRVTLRCSPRSGDLSVYWYQQSLDQGLQFLIQYYNGEERAKGNILERFSAQQFPDLHSELNLSSLELGDSALYFCASSVGTGGGTEAFFGQGTRLTVV.

This chain uses TRBV6-5 with TRBJ1-6, with 8 bases aligning to TRBD1. There are 15 residues in the CDR3. Germline loops: CDR1 MNHEY, CDR2 SVGAGI. Unmatched junction bases numbered 6, after V lost 4 bases and J lost 7 bases. The CDR3 here is CASSSMTGANSPLHF. As DNA, the CDR3 is TGTGCCAGCAGTTCTATGACAGGGGCCAATTCACCCCTCCACTTT.

The chain uses TRBV5-1 and TRBJ2-2, with D maybe TRBD1 (5 bases). The V gene's germline CDR1 is SGHRS and CDR2 YFSETQ. CDR3 length equals 14 residues. Trimming shortened V by 1 base and J by 4 bases, and 8 bases separated the two germline ends. CDR3 nucleotide sequence: TGCGCCAGCAGCTTGCCAGGGCTCACCGGGGAGCTGTTTTTT. As protein: CASSLPGLTGELFF.

This clone has just one count. The J gene is TRBJ1-2, the V gene TRBV10-3, with 7 bases fitting TRBD1. There are 17 residues in the CDR3. V lost 3 bases and J lost 1; bases outside the gene matches: 11. CDR1 and CDR2 from the germline V gene are ENHRY and SYGVKD. The CDR3 here is CAISDTPGQNFNYGYTF. The CDR3 DNA follows: TGTGCCATCAGTGATACCCCGGGACAGAATTTTAACTATGGCTACACCTTC.

This chain links TRBV28 with TRBJ1-1; TRBD1 agrees at 7 bases. The V and J ends lost 11 bases and 1 base, in that order; junction bases with no gene match: 7. CDR3 size: 13 residues. The germline gives CDR1 MDHEN, CDR2 SYDVKM. This CDR3 reads CAPLQGKNTEAFF. In nucleotides, the CDR3 is TGTGCCCCTTTACAGGGGAAGAACACTGAAGCTTTCTTT.

The chain carries TRBV6-9 and TRBJ1-3, with 8 bases lining up with TRBD1. With 4 bases clipped from V and 2 bases from J, the junction kept 4 bases outside the gene matches. CDR3 length: 15 residues. The germline V gene encodes CDR1 MNHGY and CDR2 SVAAGI. CDR3 sequence: CASSCLTGAGNTIYF. CDR3 nucleotides: TGTGCCAGCAGTTGCCTGACAGGGGCTGGAAACACCATATATTTT.

This chain joins TRBV30 and TRBJ2-5; 7 positions match TRBD1. Unmatched junction bases numbered 10, after V lost 1 base and J lost 5 bases. This CDR3 is 15 amino acids long. The germline CDR1 and CDR2 sequences are GTSNPN and SVGIG (reference sequence). Here the CDR3 DNA reads TGTGCCTGGAGTGGTTTGGTAGGGGGCGGGGAGACCCAGTACTTC. As protein: CAWSGLVGGGETQYF. Full variable domain (rest looked up from reference TRBV30 and TRBJ2-5): SQTIHQWPATLVQPVGSPLSLECTVEGTSNPNLYWYRQAAGRGLQLLFYSVGIGQISSEVPQNLSASRPQDRQFILSSKKLLLSDSGFYLCAWSGLVGGGETQYFGPGTRLLVL.

This rearrangement joins TRBV27 to TRBJ2-1; 7 nucleotides align to TRBD1. Trimming cost V 0 bases and J 4 bases; bases outside gene matches: 3. Germline CDR1 reads MNHEY; CDR2 reads SMNVEV (reference sequence). CDR3 length: 15 amino acids. In nucleotides, the CDR3 is TGTGCCAGCAGTTTATCCGGGACAGAATACAATGAGCAGTTCTTC. This codes for CASSLSGTEYNEQFF.

The chain recombines TRBV19 with TRBJ2-6; no clear D gene. The CDR3 is made up of 13 amino acids. With 5 bases removed from V and 1 base from J, the gap between germline ends came to 3 bases. CDR1 and CDR2 (germline): LNHDA, SQIVND (reference sequence). This CDR3 is CASSPSGANVLTF. CDR3 nucleotides: TGTGCCAGTAGTCCGTCTGGGGCCAACGTCCTGACTTTC. Full variable domain (remainder filled in from reference TRBV19 and TRBJ2-6): DGGITQSPKYLFRKEGQNVTLSCEQNLNHDAMYWYRQDPGQGLRLIYYSQIVNDFQKGDIAEGYSVSREKKESFPLTVTSAQKNPTAFYLCASSPSGANVLTFGAGSRLTVL.

The rearrangement uses TRBV11-2 and TRBJ1-2; TRBD1 aligns across 9 bases. Germline V gene lookup returns CDR1 SGHAT and CDR2 FQNNGV. The V and J ends lost 5 bases and 6 bases, in that order; junction bases with no gene match: 7. The CDR3 contains 14 residues. This chain's CDR3 is CASSTHRGPDGYTF. CDR3 coding DNA: TGTGCCAGCAGCACCCACAGGGGGCCGGATGGCTACACCTTC. Supplemented by reference TRBV11-2 and TRBJ1-2, the full variable domain reads EAGVAQSPRYKIIEKRQSVAFWCNPISGHATLYWYQQILGQGPKLLIQFQNNGVVDDSQLPKDRFSAERLKGVDSTLKIQPAKLEDSAVYLCASSTHRGPDGYTFGSGTRLTVV.

V gene TRBV11-2 combines with J gene TRBJ2-5, with 9 bases lining up with TRBD2. The CDR3 runs 16 residues. Germline CDR1 SGHAT, CDR2 FQNNGV. With 1 base clipped from V and 5 bases from J, the junction kept 8 bases outside the gene matches. CDR3 coding DNA: TGTGCCAGCAGCTTAGGGCTAGCGGGAATGCTGGAGACCCAGTACTTC. Translating gives CASSLGLAGMLETQYF.

The CDR3 nucleotides read TGTGCCAGCAGCAAGCGGCCGGGACACATCCATGAGCAGTTCTTC. Its translation is CASSKRPGHIHEQFF. The chain links TRBV6-5 to TRBJ2-1; the D gene is possibly TRBD1 (6 bases). The CDR3 is 15 residues long. The V gene's germline CDR1 is MNHEY and CDR2 SVGAGI. The V gene lost 6 bases and the J gene lost 8 bases, with 20 bases spanning the gap.

The CDR3 region is CASSSEQGQVIRAFF. The CDR3 DNA is TGTGCCAGCAGCTCTGAGCAAGGACAGGTGATTAGGGCTTTCTTT. The rearrangement links TRBV5-4 to TRBJ1-1, with 7 bases aligning to TRBD1. This CDR3 has 15 amino acids. The germline CDR1 and CDR2 sequences are SGHNT and YYREEE (reference sequence). V gave up 3 bases and J gave up 11 bases; unmatched junction bases: 16.

The chain is built from TRBV6-1 and TRBJ1-2, with unresolved D. Germline V gives CDR1 MNHNS, CDR2 SASEGT. V lost 0 bases, J lost 8 bases, and 7 bases lay in between. The CDR3 has 12 residues. CDR3 loop: CASSEAQLGYTF. In nucleotides, the CDR3 is TGTGCCAGCAGTGAAGCTCAACTCGGCTACACCTTC.

V and J are TRBV5-4 and TRBJ2-3; D possibly corresponds to TRBD2 (5 bases). With 5 bases removed from V and 0 bases from J, the gap between germline ends came to 10 bases. Per germline, CDR1 SGHNT and CDR2 YYREEE (reference sequence). The CDR3 contains 14 residues. The CDR3 sequence is CASRISDSTDTQYF. In nucleotides, the CDR3 is TGTGCCAGCAGGATTAGCGATAGCACAGATACGCAGTATTTT.

A note on this clone: Within the sample, other DNA sequences also encode this same CDR3. The CDR3 coding sequence is TGCAGCGTTGTCCTTAGTTACGAGCAGTACTTC. Protein sequence: CSVVLSYEQYF. V usage is TRBV29-1 and J usage is TRBJ2-7, with D uncertain. The CDR3 runs to 11 residues. Germline V gene sequence: CDR1 SQVTM, CDR2 ANQGSEA. V lost 4 bases and J lost 4, with 8 bases in between.

This chain connects TRBV2 to TRBJ2-7, with D possibly TRBD2 on 5 matching bases. V was clipped by 9 bases and J by 0 bases, with 9 bases between them. This CDR3 spans 12 amino acids. Germline lookup yields CDR1 SNHLY and CDR2 FYNNEI. CDR3 sequence (DNA): TGTGCCAGTAACGGACTCTCCTACGAGCAGTACTTC. This gives the protein CASNGLSYEQYF.

The chain uses TRBV27 and TRBJ2-7, with 7 positions matching TRBD1. The CDR3 length is 15 residues. Germline CDR1 and CDR2: MNHEY and SMNVEV (reference sequence). Trimming took 4 bases from V and 3 from J; bases not matched to a gene: 9. The CDR3 spells CASSSFRGTNYEQYF. Written as DNA, the CDR3 is TGTGCCAGCAGTTCCTTCAGGGGGACCAACTACGAGCAGTACTTC.

The chain is built from TRBV10-3 and TRBJ2-5; 8 nucleotides match TRBD2. V lost 10 bases and J lost 2; bases outside the gene matches: 9. This CDR3 region has 14 residues. Germline CDR1 reads ENHRY; CDR2 reads SYGVKD. The CDR3 bases are TGTGCCACCTTGGCGGGAGGAAGGCAAGAGACCCAGTACTTC. Translating it yields CATLAGGRQETQYF.

The J gene is TRBJ2-1, the V gene TRBV24-1; 7 bases line up with TRBD1. Germline V CDR1 and CDR2: KGHDR, SFDVKD. After removal of 3 bases from V and 4 bases from J, the junction contained 5 bases not matched to a gene. This CDR3 region has 15 residues. As DNA, the CDR3 is TGTGCCACCAGTGATGCCGGGACAGCTTACAATGAGCAGTTCTTC. This sequence encodes CATSDAGTAYNEQFF.

The chain carries TRBV5-4 and TRBJ2-7, with TRBD2 identical over 7 bases. Looked up from germline, CDR1 is SGHNT and CDR2 is YYREEE (reference sequence). The CDR3 extends over 13 amino acids. The ends lost 4 bases at V and 2 bases at J; junction bases unmatched: 3. CDR3 in DNA: TGTGCCAGCAGCCGGGACTATGCCTACGAGCAGTACTTC. Amino acids: CASSRDYAYEQYF.

This rearrangement joins TRBV9 to TRBJ1-3; no clear D gene. Germline CDR1 SGDLS, CDR2 YYNGEE. V lost 0 bases, J lost 0 bases, and 10 bases lay in between. CDR3 length: 16 amino acids. The CDR3 DNA reads as TGTGCCAGCAGCGTAGGCGGACTCCACTCTGGAAACACCATATATTTT. Its translation: CASSVGGLHSGNTIYF.

The V and J genes are TRBV7-9 and TRBJ2-7; 11 bases align to TRBD2. V lost 0 bases to trimming and J lost 1 base; unmatched junction nucleotides: 8. Germline CDR1 is SEHNR and CDR2 is FQNEAQ (reference sequence). The CDR3 contains 18 residues. CDR3 DNA sequence: TGTGCCAGCAGCTTAGCGCTAGCGGGAGGCACCATTTCCTACGAGCAGTACTTC. Encoded protein: CASSLALAGGTISYEQYF.

The J gene is TRBJ2-3, the V gene TRBV3-1 (or the pseudogene TRBV3-2), with 8 bases fitting TRBD2. With 1 base clipped from V and 4 bases from J, the junction kept 10 bases outside the gene matches. This CDR3 has 17 residues. The V gene's germline CDR1 is LGHDT and CDR2 YNNKEL (reference sequence). The CDR3 DNA sequence: TGTGCCAGCAGCCAAGGCTACGGGGGGGGCCCATCAGATACGCAGTATTTT. Its translation: CASSQGYGGGPSDTQYF.

The chain recombines TRBV12-2 with TRBJ1-2; the table's D call TRBD1 went unverified against the DNA. TRBV12-2 is shown as a pseudogene. The CDR3 has 13 residues. The CDR3 here is CASRLDRDYGYTF. The CDR3 bases are TGTGCAAGTCGCTTAGACAGGGACTATGGCTACACCTTC.

The gene calls are TRBV18 and TRBJ1-3, with a weak D call TRBD1 (5 bases). With 2 bases removed from V and 8 bases from J, the gap between germline ends came to 7 bases. Germline V gene lookup returns CDR1 KGHSH and CDR2 LQKENI. The CDR3 sequence is 12 residues long. CDR3 sequence (DNA): TGTGCCAGCTCACCATCGGGGGACACCATATATTTT. As protein: CASSPSGDTIYF.

The chain links TRBV30 to TRBJ2-1, with D possibly being TRBD2 (5 bases). V was shortened by 5 bases and J by 9 bases, with 17 bases between the two germline ends. The CDR3 extends over 13 amino acids. Germline loops: CDR1 GTSNPN, CDR2 SVGIG (reference sequence). The CDR3 is CAWGINGGSEQFF. CDR3 nucleotides: TGTGCCTGGGGGATTAATGGTGGGAGTGAGCAGTTCTTC.

The chain is built from TRBV24-1 and TRBJ2-2; possibly TRBD1 for D (6 bases). CDR3 size: 15 residues. The germline gives CDR1 KGHDR, CDR2 SFDVKD. Trimming pared 3 bases from V and 1 base from J, leaving 8 bases between. The CDR3 region has the DNA TGTGCCACCAGTGATGACAGGAGGAACACCGGGGAGCTGTTTTTT. Protein sequence: CATSDDRRNTGELFF.

The chain couples TRBV5-1 to TRBJ2-7, with 7 bases fitting TRBD2. Losses at the gene ends were 5 bases for V and 4 bases for J; bases not matched to a gene: 12. The CDR3 runs to 15 residues. CDR1 and CDR2 from the germline V gene are SGHRS and YFSETQ. The chain's CDR3 is CASRAGTTSFYEQYF. CDR3 bases: TGCGCCAGCAGAGCCGGGACTACATCTTTTTACGAGCAGTACTTC.